The clone carrying this TCR beta chain was recorded at least ten times. This entry belongs to a study of T cells in Graves' hyperthyroidism and ophthalmopathy. It was RNA transcripts that yielded the amplified TCR beta CDR3 regions. HTBI primers drove first-round RT-PCR of the TCR CDR3. MiXCR, applied by TCRdb to the multiplex PCR reads, yields one record per CDR3 protein. The table shows 550,000 to 700,000 distinct CDR3 sequences, with more than 45% occurring only once. CDR3 size: 14 residues. V lost 3 bases and J lost 0, with 5 bases in between. Patients showing uncontrolled infection, other autoimmune disease, pregnancy or lactation were ineligible. Diagnostic assessment was based on clinical symptoms, serum thyroxine and TRAb, thyroid ultrasound and orbital computed tomography.

The source is an adult woman with Graves' disease, either hyperthyroidism or ophthalmopathy (not recorded which). Sequences were obtained from peripheral blood or thyroid tissue (not recorded which). This chain links TRBV6-7 with TRBJ2-2; D ambiguous. TRBV6-7 is an open reading frame whose function is uncertain. CDR3 region: CASSYPANTGELFF. For the CDR3, the DNA is TGTGCCAGCAGTTATCCGGCGAACACCGGGGAGCTGTTTTTT.